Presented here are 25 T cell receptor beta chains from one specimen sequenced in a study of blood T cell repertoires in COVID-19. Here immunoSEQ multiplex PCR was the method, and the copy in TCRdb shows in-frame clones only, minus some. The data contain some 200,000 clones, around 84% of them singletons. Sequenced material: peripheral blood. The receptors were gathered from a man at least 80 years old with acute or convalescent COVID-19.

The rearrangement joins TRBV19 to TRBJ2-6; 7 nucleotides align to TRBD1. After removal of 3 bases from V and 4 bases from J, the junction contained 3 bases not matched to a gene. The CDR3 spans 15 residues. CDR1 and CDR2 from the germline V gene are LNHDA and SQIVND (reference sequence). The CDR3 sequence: CASSIPGQGANVLTF. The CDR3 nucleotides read TGTGCCAGTAGTATCCCGGGACAGGGGGCCAACGTCCTGACTTTC.

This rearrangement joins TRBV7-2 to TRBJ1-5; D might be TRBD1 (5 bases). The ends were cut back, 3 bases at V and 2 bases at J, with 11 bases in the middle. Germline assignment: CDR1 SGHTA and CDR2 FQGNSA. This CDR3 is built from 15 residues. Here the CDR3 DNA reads TGTGCCAGCAGCTTGCGATGGGGGGGCAATCAGCCCCAGCATTTT. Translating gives CASSLRWGGNQPQHF.

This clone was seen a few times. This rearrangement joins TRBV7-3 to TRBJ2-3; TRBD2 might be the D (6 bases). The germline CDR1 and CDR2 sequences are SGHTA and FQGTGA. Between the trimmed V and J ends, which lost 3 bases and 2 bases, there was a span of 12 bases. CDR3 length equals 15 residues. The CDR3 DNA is TGTGCCAGCAGCTTGACTAGTGTTGCCACAGATACGCAGTATTTT. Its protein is CASSLTSVATDTQYF.

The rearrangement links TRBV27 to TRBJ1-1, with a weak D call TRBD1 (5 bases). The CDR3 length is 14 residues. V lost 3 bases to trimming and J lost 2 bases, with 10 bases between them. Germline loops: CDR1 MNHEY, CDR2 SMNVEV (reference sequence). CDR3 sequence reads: CASSLRGVNTEAFF. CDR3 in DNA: TGTGCCAGCAGTTTGCGGGGGGTAAACACTGAAGCTTTCTTT.

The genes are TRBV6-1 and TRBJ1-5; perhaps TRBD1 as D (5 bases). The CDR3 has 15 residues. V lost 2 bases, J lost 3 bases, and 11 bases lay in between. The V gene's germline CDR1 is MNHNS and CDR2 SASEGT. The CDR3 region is CASSERRGTNQPQHF. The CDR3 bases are TGTGCCAGCAGTGAAAGGCGGGGGACCAATCAGCCCCAGCATTTT.

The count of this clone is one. CDR3 in DNA: TGTGCCAGCAGCTCTAGGACAGGGGGAGGAAACACCATATATTTT. Protein sequence: CASSSRTGGGNTIYF. The chain is built from TRBV5-4 and TRBJ1-3, with TRBD1 matching over 10 bases. The CDR3 covers 15 residues. CDR1 SGHNT and CDR2 YYREEE come from the germline V gene (reference sequence). V gave up 3 bases and J gave up 4 bases; unmatched junction bases: 4.

As DNA, the CDR3 is TGTGCCAGTAGTATTGGGGGGAGGGCCAGCGCCGGGGAGCTGTTTTTT. Encoded protein: CASSIGGRASAGELFF. This chain connects TRBV19 to TRBJ2-2, with TRBD2 matching over 7 bases. V gave up 3 bases and J gave up 6 bases; unmatched junction bases: 10. Germline V gene sequence: CDR1 LNHDA, CDR2 SQIVND (reference sequence). The CDR3 runs to 16 residues. Looking up the rest from reference TRBV19 and TRBJ2-2 gives the full variable domain: DGGITQSPKYLFRKEGQNVTLSCEQNLNHDAMYWYRQDPGQGLRLIYYSQIVNDFQKGDIAEGYSVSREKKESFPLTVTSAQKNPTAFYLCASSIGGRASAGELFFGEGSRLTVL.

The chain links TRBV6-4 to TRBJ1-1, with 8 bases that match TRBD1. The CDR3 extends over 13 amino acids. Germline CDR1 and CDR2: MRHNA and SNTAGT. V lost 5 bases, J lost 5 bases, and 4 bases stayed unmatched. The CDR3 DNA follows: TGTGCCAGCAGTATACAGGGGGGAACTGAAGCTTTCTTT. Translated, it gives CASSIQGGTEAFF.

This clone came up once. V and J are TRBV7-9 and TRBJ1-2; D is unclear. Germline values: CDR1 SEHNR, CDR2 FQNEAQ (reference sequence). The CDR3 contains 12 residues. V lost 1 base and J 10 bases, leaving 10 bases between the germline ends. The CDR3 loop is CASSLGREDYTF. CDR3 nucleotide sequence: TGTGCCAGCAGCTTAGGGCGGGAGGACTACACCTTC.

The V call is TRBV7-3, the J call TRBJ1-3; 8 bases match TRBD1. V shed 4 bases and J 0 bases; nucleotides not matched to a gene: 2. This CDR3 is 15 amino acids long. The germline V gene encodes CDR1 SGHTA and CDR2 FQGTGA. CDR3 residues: CASSSTGVSGNTIYF. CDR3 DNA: TGTGCCAGCAGCTCGACAGGGGTCTCTGGAAACACCATATATTTT.

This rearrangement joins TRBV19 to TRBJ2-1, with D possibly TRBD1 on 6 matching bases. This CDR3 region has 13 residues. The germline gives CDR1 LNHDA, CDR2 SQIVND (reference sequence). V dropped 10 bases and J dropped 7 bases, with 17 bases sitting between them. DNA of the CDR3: TGTGCCACCGGGACATATGGGGAAAATGAGCAGTTCTTC. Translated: CATGTYGENEQFF.

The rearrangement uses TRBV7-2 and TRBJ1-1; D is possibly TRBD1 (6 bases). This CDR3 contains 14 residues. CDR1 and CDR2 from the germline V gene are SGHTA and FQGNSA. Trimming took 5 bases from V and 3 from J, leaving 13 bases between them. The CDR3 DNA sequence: TGTGCCAGCAGCCCATCAGGGGTACACACTGAAGCTTTCTTT. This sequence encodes CASSPSGVHTEAFF.

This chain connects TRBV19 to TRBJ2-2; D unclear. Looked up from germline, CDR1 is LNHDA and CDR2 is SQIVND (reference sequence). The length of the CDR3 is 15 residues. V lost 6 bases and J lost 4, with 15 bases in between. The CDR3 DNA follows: TGTGCCAGTAGAAGTGGCTGGCAGTTCACCGGGGAGCTGTTTTTT. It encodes CASRSGWQFTGELFF. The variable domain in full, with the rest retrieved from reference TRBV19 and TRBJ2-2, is DGGITQSPKYLFRKEGQNVTLSCEQNLNHDAMYWYRQDPGQGLRLIYYSQIVNDFQKGDIAEGYSVSREKKESFPLTVTSAQKNPTAFYLCASRSGWQFTGELFFGEGSRLTVL.

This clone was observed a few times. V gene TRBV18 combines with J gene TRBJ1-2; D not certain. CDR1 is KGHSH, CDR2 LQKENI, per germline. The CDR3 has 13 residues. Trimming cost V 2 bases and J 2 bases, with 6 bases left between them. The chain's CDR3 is CASSPNSNYGYTF. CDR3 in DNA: TGTGCCAGCTCACCAAACAGCAACTATGGCTACACCTTC.

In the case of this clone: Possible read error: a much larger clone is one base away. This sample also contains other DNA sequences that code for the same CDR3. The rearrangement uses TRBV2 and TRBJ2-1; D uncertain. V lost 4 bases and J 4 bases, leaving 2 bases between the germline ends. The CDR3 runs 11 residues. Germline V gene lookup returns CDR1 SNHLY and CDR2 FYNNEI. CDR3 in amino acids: CASSAYNEQFF. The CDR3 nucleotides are TGTGCCAGCAGTGCATACAATGAGCAGTTCTTC. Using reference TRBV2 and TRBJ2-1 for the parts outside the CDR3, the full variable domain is EPEVTQTPSHQVTQMGQEVILRCVPISNHLYFYWYRQILGQKVEFLVSFYNNEISEKSEIFDDQFSVERPDGSNFTLKIRSTKLEDSAMYFCASSAYNEQFFGPGTRLTVL.

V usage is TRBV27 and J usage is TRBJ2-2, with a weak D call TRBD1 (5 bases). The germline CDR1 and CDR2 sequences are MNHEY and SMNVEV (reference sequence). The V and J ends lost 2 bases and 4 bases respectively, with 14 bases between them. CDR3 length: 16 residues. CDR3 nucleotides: TGTGCCAGCAGTTTAATGTGGCAGGGCCCCACCGGGGAGCTGTTTTTT. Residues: CASSLMWQGPTGELFF.

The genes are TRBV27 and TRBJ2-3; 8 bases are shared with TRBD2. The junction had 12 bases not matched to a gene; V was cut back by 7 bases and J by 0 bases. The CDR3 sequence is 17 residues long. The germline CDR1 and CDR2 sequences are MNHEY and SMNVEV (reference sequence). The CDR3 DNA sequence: TGTGCCAGCATCGAGGGGCTAGCGGGCATAAGCACAGATACGCAGTATTTT. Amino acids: CASIEGLAGISTDTQYF.

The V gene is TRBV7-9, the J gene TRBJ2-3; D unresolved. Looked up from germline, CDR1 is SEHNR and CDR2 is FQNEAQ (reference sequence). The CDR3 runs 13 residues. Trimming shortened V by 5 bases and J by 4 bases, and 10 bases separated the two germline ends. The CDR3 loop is CASSPGVADTQYF. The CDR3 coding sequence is TGTGCCAGCAGCCCTGGAGTAGCAGATACGCAGTATTTT.

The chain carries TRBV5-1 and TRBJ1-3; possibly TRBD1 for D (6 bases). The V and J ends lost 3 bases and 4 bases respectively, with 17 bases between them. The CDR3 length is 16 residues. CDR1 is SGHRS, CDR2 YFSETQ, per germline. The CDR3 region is CASSSDPTGAGNTIYF. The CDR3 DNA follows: TGCGCCAGCAGCTCCGACCCGACAGGCGCGGGAAACACCATATATTTT. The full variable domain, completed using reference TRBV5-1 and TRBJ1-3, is KAGVTQTPRYLIKTRGQQVTLSCSPISGHRSVSWYQQTPGQGLQFLFEYFSETQRNKGNFPGRFSGRQFSNSRSEMNVSTLELGDSALYLCASSSDPTGAGNTIYFGEGSWLTVV.

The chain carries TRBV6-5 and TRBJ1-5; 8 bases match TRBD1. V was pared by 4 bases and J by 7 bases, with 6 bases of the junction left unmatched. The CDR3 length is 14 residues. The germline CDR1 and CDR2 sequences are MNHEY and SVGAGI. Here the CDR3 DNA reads TGTGCCAGCAGTTCCGGACAGGGTGGCCAGCCCCAGCATTTT. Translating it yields CASSSGQGGQPQHF.

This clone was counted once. CDR3 protein: CASSYAQQGTGYTF. The CDR3 nucleotides are TGTGCCAGCAGTTACGCACAACAGGGAACCGGCTACACCTTC. The V gene is TRBV6-5, the J gene TRBJ1-2; a weak D match, TRBD1 (6 bases). The CDR3 is 14 residues long. CDR1 is MNHEY, CDR2 SVGAGI, per germline. Between the trimmed V and J ends, which lost 2 bases and 8 bases, there was a span of 15 bases.

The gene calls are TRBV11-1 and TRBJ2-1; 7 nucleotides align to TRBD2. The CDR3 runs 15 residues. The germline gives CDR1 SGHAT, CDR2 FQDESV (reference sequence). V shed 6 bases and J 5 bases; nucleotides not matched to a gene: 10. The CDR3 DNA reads TGTGCCAGCAGATCCGACGGGGGGTTGGACAATGAGCAGTTCTTC. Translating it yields CASRSDGGLDNEQFF. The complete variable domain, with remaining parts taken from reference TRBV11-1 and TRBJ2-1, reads EAEVAQSPRYKITEKSQAVAFWCDPISGHATLYWYRQILGQGPELLVQFQDESVVDDSQLPKDRFSAERLKGVDSTLKIQPAELGDSAMYLCASRSDGGLDNEQFFGPGTRLTVL.

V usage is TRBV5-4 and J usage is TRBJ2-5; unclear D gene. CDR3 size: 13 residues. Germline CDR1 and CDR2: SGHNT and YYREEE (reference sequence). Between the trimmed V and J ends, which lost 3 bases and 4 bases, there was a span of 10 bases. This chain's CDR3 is CASSSDPGETQYF. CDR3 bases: TGTGCCAGCAGCTCGGATCCGGGAGAGACCCAGTACTTC.

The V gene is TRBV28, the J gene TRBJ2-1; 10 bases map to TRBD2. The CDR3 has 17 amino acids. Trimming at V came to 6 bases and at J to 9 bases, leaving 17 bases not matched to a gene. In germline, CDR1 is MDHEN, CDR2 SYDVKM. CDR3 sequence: CASSYHRSLAGVAEQFF. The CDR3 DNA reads TGTGCCAGCAGCTACCACCGTTCTCTAGCGGGAGTGGCTGAGCAGTTCTTC.

The CDR3 here is CASRNSGTLNEQYF. The CDR3 DNA follows: TGTGCCAGCAGAAATAGCGGGACCTTGAACGAGCAGTACTTC. This sequence joins TRBV28 and TRBJ2-7; 8 nucleotides agree with TRBD2. The V gene's germline CDR1 is MDHEN and CDR2 SYDVKM. Losses at the gene ends were 6 bases for V and 5 bases for J; bases not matched to a gene: 9. CDR3 length: 14 residues.